This T cell receptor beta chain originates from a study of blood T cell repertoires in COVID-19. Overall study: Sources were T cells, B-cell-depleted T cells, or PBMCs; the material itself was cDNA or gDNA.

The CDR3 extends over 15 amino acids. V lost 3 bases to trimming and J lost 1 base, with 9 bases between them. Germline V lookup: CDR1 SGHNT, CDR2 YENEEA. The repertoire was sequenced with immunoSEQ multiplex PCR; TCRdb's copy has only in-frame clones and lacks some. This table holds 70,000 to 75,000 clones, 70% to 90% found once. Sequencing was done on a sample of peripheral blood. The rearrangement uses TRBV11-3 and TRBJ2-2, with D possibly TRBD1 on 6 matching bases. The TCR originated in an elderly woman with active or convalescent COVID-19. DNA for the CDR3: TGTGCCAGCAGCTTTGGGACACTGAACACCGGGGAGCTGTTTTTT. It yields the protein CASSFGTLNTGELFF.